The source of this TCR beta chain is a study of T cell repertoires in cytomegalovirus infection. The CDR3 spans 13 residues. Deletions cut 5 bases from V and 0 bases from J, with 7 bases between. Of note for this clonotype: Its antigen is as yet unknown.

TCRdb independently ran MiXCR on the reads; one entry per CDR3 protein. In the table there are 640,000 or so distinct CDR3 sequences, roughly 36% of which are singletons. This receptor was taken from a human donor in good health (CMV status not recorded). Some clones in this sample may be carry-over from other donors' samples. The sequenced sample was cultured PBMCs, obtained from culture after CMV antigen stimulation. The V call is TRBV12-3 or TRBV12-4, the J call TRBJ1-1, with unresolved D. The CDR3 coding sequence is TGTGCCAGCAGTACACAAATGAACACTGAAGCTTTCTTT. Translating it yields CASSTQMNTEAFF.